These T cell receptor beta chains were read from a single sample in a study of shared clonotypes between healthy human individuals. Sequenced by immunoSEQ multiplex PCR; TCRdb stores in-frame clones only, minus some. The data show around 1.9 million clones, 85% to 95% seen once. Sequenced: naive CD8+ T cells from PBMCs. These receptor sequences come from a man younger than 35 in good health. Some clones in this sample may be carry-over from other donors' samples. CDR3s include the opening cysteine and the closing phenylalanine or tryptophan. Each record gives: D gene, J gene, clone size, V gene, CDR3 DNA, CDR3 protein. The D gene is left open where the match is weak. Where a row states a size, it is once, few, many or the class of an expanded clone; other rows omit it.

TRBD1,TRBJ1-2,few,TRBV7-3,TGTGCCAGCAGCTTGGGGACAGGGTCTGGCTACACCTTC,CASSLGTGSGYTF
NA,TRBJ2-2,NA,TRBV5-1,TGCGCCAGCACACAGCGTACCGGGGAGCTGTTTTTT,CASTQRTGELFF
TRBD2,TRBJ2-3,NA,TRBV6-1,TGTGCCAGCAGACTAGCGGGAGGGCCGGGAGATACGCAGTATTTT,CASRLAGGPGDTQYF
NA,TRBJ1-1,NA,TRBV27,TGTGCCAGCAGTTTATCCGGGGGCACTGAAGCTTTCTTT,CASSLSGGTEAFF
NA,TRBJ2-7,NA,TRBV7-8,TGTGCCAGCAGCCCCCTGTCCGGGACCCTCTCCTACGAGCAGTACTTC,CASSPLSGTLSYEQYF
NA,TRBJ2-5,NA,TRBV29-1,TGCAGCGTTGAAGGGGCGGACCAGTACTTC,CSVEGADQYF
NA,TRBJ2-7,NA,TRBV5-8,TGTGCCAGCAGCTCCGGGGGCGGGAGTCTCTACGAGCAGTACTTC,CASSSGGGSLYEQYF
NA,TRBJ1-5,NA,TRBV6-4,TGTGCCAGCAGTGACTCGATCGGGGAGGAAAAGCCCCAGCATTTT,CASSDSIGEEKPQHF
NA,TRBJ2-7,NA,TRBV11-2,TGTGCCAGCAGCTTAGTGGCCTGGGAGCAGTACTTC,CASSLVAWEQYF
NA,TRBJ1-1,NA,TRBV19,TGTGCCAGTAAGGACAGAGGGAAAGCTTTCTTT,CASKDRGKAFF
TRBD1,TRBJ1-6,NA,TRBV6-5,TGTGCCAGCAGTTACTGGGACAGGGCTAATTCACCCCTCCACTTT,CASSYWDRANSPLHF
NA,TRBJ2-6,NA,TRBV10-3,TGTGCCATCAGTGAAATCGTCTCTGGGGCCAACGTCCTGACTTTC,CAISEIVSGANVLTF
TRBD2,TRBJ2-1,NA,TRBV30,TGTGCCTGGAGTTTTGCGGGAGCCGTCGGGAATGAGCAGTTCTTC,CAWSFAGAVGNEQFF
NA,TRBJ2-1,NA,TRBV5-4,TGTGCCAGCACTGGGCCGGACGGTGAGCAGTTCTTC,CASTGPDGEQFF
NA,TRBJ2-1,NA,TRBV7-6,TGTGCCAGCAGCCTAGGTCCGGGCGATGAGCAGTTCTTC,CASSLGPGDEQFF
TRBD1,TRBJ2-7,NA,TRBV9,TGTGCCAGCAGCTCGAGCAGTCAGGGGGCGGGCGAGCAGTACTTC,CASSSSSQGAGEQYF
NA,TRBJ2-1,once,TRBV5-1,TGCGCCAGCAGCTTGTCTCCTGATGAGCAGTTCTTC,CASSLSPDEQFF
NA,TRBJ1-3,NA,TRBV14,TGTGCCAGCAGCCAAGATGGGCCGGTCGGTGGAAACACCATATATTTT,CASSQDGPVGGNTIYF
NA,TRBJ2-7,NA,TRBV2,TGTGCCAGCAGCAGAGCCTCCTACGAGCAGTACTTC,CASSRASYEQYF
NA,TRBJ1-3,NA,TRBV28,TGTGCCAGCAGCTACGGGGGACAAAGGGAAGGAAACACCATATATTTT,CASSYGGQREGNTIYF
NA,TRBJ2-1,NA,TRBV25-1,TGTGCCAGCAGTGAATCAGGAGCTTACTCCTACAATGAGCAGTTCTTC,CASSESGAYSYNEQFF
NA,TRBJ2-1,NA,TRBV27,TGTGCCAGCAGTTTAGGCAGGTACAATGAGCAGTTCTTC,CASSLGRYNEQFF
NA,TRBJ1-1,NA,TRBV5-1,TGCGCCAGCAGCTTGGTTTGGGGGAACACTGAAGCTTTCTTT,CASSLVWGNTEAFF
NA,TRBJ2-7,NA,TRBV7-9,TGTGCCAGCAGCTTAGTGGCAGTCTCCTACGAGCAGTACTTC,CASSLVAVSYEQYF
TRBD2,TRBJ2-5,NA,TRBV11-2,TGTGCCAGCAGCCCCCGAGAACTAGCGGAGTACCAAGAGACCCAGTACTTC,CASSPRELAEYQETQYF
TRBD2,TRBJ2-2,NA,TRBV4-3,TGCGCCAGCAGCTTCCGAGCGGGAGCGAACACCGGGGAGCTGTTTTTT,CASSFRAGANTGELFF
NA,TRBJ2-1,NA,TRBV11-2,TGTGCCAGCAGCTCAGGGCACGATGAGCAGTTCTTC,CASSSGHDEQFF
TRBD2,TRBJ2-1,NA,TRBV7-9,TGTGCCAGCAGCATCTCTAGCGGGAGGTACAATGAGCAGTTCTTC,CASSISSGRYNEQFF
NA,TRBJ2-7,NA,TRBV19,TGTGCCAGTAGTATAGGAATGAGAGGGAGTCGTGCGGACTACGAGCAGTACTTC,CASSIGMRGSRADYEQYF
TRBD2,TRBJ2-7,NA,TRBV19,TGTGCCAGTAGTCCCCCCGGGACTAGCGGGTTCTCCTACGAGCAGTACTTC,CASSPPGTSGFSYEQYF
NA,TRBJ1-2,NA,TRBV7-9,TGTGCCAGCAGCTTAACAGGATCGGCTAACTATGGCTACACCTTC,CASSLTGSANYGYTF
NA,TRBJ1-2,NA,TRBV6-5,TGTGCCAGCAGTTACTCGAAGGCCGGGTTTGGCTACACCTTC,CASSYSKAGFGYTF
NA,TRBJ2-5,NA,TRBV27,TGTGCCAGCAGTTTACGTGGGGAGACCCAGTACTTC,CASSLRGETQYF
NA,TRBJ2-7,NA,TRBV6-4,TGTGCCAGCAGGAAAGACAGACGGGGCGGCGAGCAGTACTTC,CASRKDRRGGEQYF
TRBD2,TRBJ2-1,NA,TRBV7-2,TGTGCCAGCAGCTCCCCTCCATCTGTGGGCCTAGCGGGCGATGAGCAGTTCTTC,CASSSPPSVGLAGDEQFF
TRBD1,TRBJ1-3,NA,TRBV14,TGTGCCAGCAGCCAGCGCTTCGGGACAGTCTCTGGAAACACCATATATTTT,CASSQRFGTVSGNTIYF
NA,TRBJ1-1,NA,TRBV7-8,TGTGCCAGCAGCTTAGGTAGGAACACTGAAGCTTTCTTT,CASSLGRNTEAFF
NA,TRBJ1-5,NA,TRBV12-5,TGTGCTAGTGGGCGTGGCAATCAGCCCCAGCATTTT,CASGRGNQPQHF
NA,TRBJ2-5,NA,TRBV27,TGTGCCAGCAGTGAGTCTAGAGGATGGCAGTACTTC,CASSESRGWQYF
TRBD2,TRBJ2-1,NA,TRBV27,TGTGCCAGCAGTCTGGGGCCGGGAGGGATCGATGAGCAGTTCTTC,CASSLGPGGIDEQFF
NA,TRBJ2-1,NA,TRBV5-1,TGCGCCAGCAGCTTTTCGAGGCGGTACAATGAGCAGTTCTTC,CASSFSRRYNEQFF
NA,TRBJ2-7,NA,TRBV7-2,TGTGCCAGCAGCTTAGATCGGACCTACGAGCAGTACTTC,CASSLDRTYEQYF